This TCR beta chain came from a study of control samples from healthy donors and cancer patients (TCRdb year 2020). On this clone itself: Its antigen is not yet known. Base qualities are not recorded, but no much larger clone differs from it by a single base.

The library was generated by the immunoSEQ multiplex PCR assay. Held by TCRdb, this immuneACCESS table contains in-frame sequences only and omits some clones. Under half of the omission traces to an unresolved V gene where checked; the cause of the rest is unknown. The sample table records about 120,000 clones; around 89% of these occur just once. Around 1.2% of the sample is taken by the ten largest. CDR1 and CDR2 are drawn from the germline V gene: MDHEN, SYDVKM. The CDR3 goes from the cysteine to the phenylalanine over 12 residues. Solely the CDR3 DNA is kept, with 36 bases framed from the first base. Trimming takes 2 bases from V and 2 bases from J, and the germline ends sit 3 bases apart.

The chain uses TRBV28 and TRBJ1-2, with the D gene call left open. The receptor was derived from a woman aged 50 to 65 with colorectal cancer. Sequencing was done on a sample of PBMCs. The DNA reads TGTGCCAGCAGTTTACGCAACTATGGCTACACCTTC. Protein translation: CASSLRNYGYTF.